These T cell receptor beta chains were read from a single sample in a study of Graves' ophthalmopathy and Graves' hyperthyroidism. In TCRdb, the multiplex PCR reads were re-called with MiXCR into one record per CDR3 protein. This sample has around 1,200,000 distinct CDR3 sequences, with about 35% found just once. Specimen: peripheral blood or thyroid tissue (not recorded which). These TCRs come from an adult man with Graves' hyperthyroidism. Both conserved end residues are trimmed from each CDR3.

V gene: TRBV10-3
CDR3 protein: AIRQGASNEAF

V gene: TRBV6-5
CDR3 protein: ASSLQEGNTIY

V gene: TRBV7-9
CDR3 protein: ASSVGQGSAAF

V gene: TRBV6-5
CDR3 protein: ASSYSVWGAGNTEAF

V gene: TRBV12-3/TRBV12-4
CDR3 protein: ASLVQGVSSGANVLT

V gene: TRBV12-3/TRBV12-4
CDR3 protein: ASSQTRNTIY

V gene: TRBV7-9
CDR3 protein: ASSSLPSRPGNTEAF

V gene: TRBV6-2/TRBV6-3
CDR3 protein: ASSRPTLDYGYT

V gene: TRBV27
CDR3 protein: ASSLMTGQPQH

V gene: TRBV10-2
CDR3 protein: ASRFGDTEAF

V gene: TRBV10-3
CDR3 protein: ASRQGHLSALH

V gene: TRBV20-1
CDR3 protein: SAPSEGAGETQY

V gene: TRBV7-2
CDR3 protein: ASSLGVGGGLETQY

V gene: TRBV7-2
CDR3 protein: ASSLESVYEQY

V gene: TRBV25-1
CDR3 protein: ASRDMWGREGSPLH

V gene: TRBV19
CDR3 protein: ASRTNSLNRYGYT

V gene: TRBV2
CDR3 protein: ASTIGGRFTGELF

V gene: TRBV9
CDR3 protein: ASSVGRSRETQY

V gene: TRBV30
CDR3 protein: AWSNANTIY

V gene: TRBV9
CDR3 protein: ASSRDGWANVLT

V gene: TRBV11-3
CDR3 protein: ASSFFRTGELF

V gene: TRBV7-2
CDR3 protein: AGSLDQGNYGYT

V gene: TRBV25-1
CDR3 protein: ATNQASDGGYT

V gene: TRBV12-3/TRBV12-4
CDR3 protein: ASSLTDRGNSPLH

V gene: TRBV6-6
CDR3 protein: ASSLIGGNETKY

V gene: TRBV7-2
CDR3 protein: ASSLKPTRGGVMNTEAF

V gene: TRBV5-6
CDR3 protein: ASSFEYGYT

V gene: TRBV19
CDR3 protein: ASSARQGSTEAF